Listed below are T cell receptor beta chains from one sample, sequenced in a study of blood T cell repertoires in COVID-19. Sequenced by immunoSEQ multiplex PCR; TCRdb stores in-frame clones only, minus some. Among more than 250,000 clones listed, 70% to 90% were seen once. Material for sequencing was PBMCs or T cells enriched from blood (not recorded which). All receptors derive from a woman between 25 and 40 years old who had recovered from COVID-19. The CDR3 runs from the conserved cysteine through the conserved F or W. Each record gives: D gene, V gene, clone size, J gene, CDR3 DNA, CDR3 protein. The D gene is left open where the match is weak. Only some rows state a clone size, as once, few, many or a class for expanded clones.

d_call: TRBD1
v_call: TRBV4-3
clone_size: .
j_call: TRBJ1-2
cdr3_nt: TGCGCCAGCAGCCAGTGGACAGGGAGCTACACCTTC
cdr3_aa: CASSQWTGSYTF

d_call: .
v_call: TRBV7-9
clone_size: .
j_call: TRBJ2-7
cdr3_nt: TGTGCCAGCAGCTTACCTGTCTCCTACGAGCAGTACTTC
cdr3_aa: CASSLPVSYEQYF

d_call: .
v_call: TRBV21-1
clone_size: .
j_call: TRBJ2-2
cdr3_nt: TGTGCCAGCAGCAGCCATGGGACAGGGAACACCGGGGAGCTGTTTTTT
cdr3_aa: CASSSHGTGNTGELFF

d_call: .
v_call: TRBV7-9
clone_size: few
j_call: TRBJ2-7
cdr3_nt: TGTGCCAGCAGCCCCGAGGGGGTCTCCTACGAGCAGTACTTC
cdr3_aa: CASSPEGVSYEQYF

d_call: .
v_call: TRBV28
clone_size: once
j_call: TRBJ2-7
cdr3_nt: TGTGCCAGCATCCCGGGGGATTTTCCTGGCGACGAGCAGTACTTC
cdr3_aa: CASIPGDFPGDEQYF

d_call: TRBD1
v_call: TRBV6-1
clone_size: .
j_call: TRBJ1-2
cdr3_nt: TGTGCCAGCAGTGAACCTCTGGGCAGGGGGAGCTATGGCTACACCTTC
cdr3_aa: CASSEPLGRGSYGYTF

d_call: TRBD2
v_call: TRBV7-9
clone_size: .
j_call: TRBJ2-5
cdr3_nt: TGTGCCAGCAGCGATAGCGGGGGGGCCTCAGAGACCCAGTACTTC
cdr3_aa: CASSDSGGASETQYF

d_call: .
v_call: TRBV18
clone_size: .
j_call: TRBJ1-1
cdr3_nt: TGTGCCAGCTCACCACCTCTCGTCGGGGGGGCTTTCTTT
cdr3_aa: CASSPPLVGGAFF

d_call: .
v_call: TRBV7-9
clone_size: .
j_call: TRBJ1-1
cdr3_nt: TGTGCCACCAAGTGGCAGCCCGGGTTTGTTGAAGCTTTCTTT
cdr3_aa: CATKWQPGFVEAFF

d_call: .
v_call: TRBV27
clone_size: .
j_call: TRBJ2-1
cdr3_nt: TGTGCCAGCAGTTCCGGACTGACCCAGCCGGAGCAGTTCTTC
cdr3_aa: CASSSGLTQPEQFF

d_call: TRBD2
v_call: TRBV27
clone_size: .
j_call: TRBJ2-3
cdr3_nt: TGTGCCAGCAGTACCAGGACTAGCGGGGCCGCAGATACGCAGTATTTT
cdr3_aa: CASSTRTSGAADTQYF

d_call: .
v_call: TRBV7-9
clone_size: .
j_call: TRBJ1-1
cdr3_nt: TGTGCCAGCAGCCAGGTCGCCAACACTGAAGCTTTCTTT
cdr3_aa: CASSQVANTEAFF

d_call: .
v_call: TRBV2
clone_size: .
j_call: TRBJ2-7
cdr3_nt: TGTGCCAGCAGTGAAGCTTTATCGGCAGGGACTGGCTACGAGCAGTACTTC
cdr3_aa: CASSEALSAGTGYEQYF

d_call: .
v_call: TRBV15
clone_size: .
j_call: TRBJ2-1
cdr3_nt: TGTGCCACCAGCAGCCGGGGAAATGAGCAGTTCTTC
cdr3_aa: CATSSRGNEQFF

d_call: .
v_call: TRBV7-3
clone_size: few
j_call: TRBJ1-6
cdr3_nt: TGTGCCAGCAGCTTATCAGGGGCGGATTCACCCCTCCACTTT
cdr3_aa: CASSLSGADSPLHF

d_call: TRBD1
v_call: TRBV4-1
clone_size: .
j_call: TRBJ1-3
cdr3_nt: TGCGCCAGCAGCCGGGGGACAGGGCCGTCTGGAAACACCATATATTTT
cdr3_aa: CASSRGTGPSGNTIYF

d_call: .
v_call: TRBV28
clone_size: .
j_call: TRBJ1-2
cdr3_nt: TGTGCCAGCAGTTTATGGACAGAGAATGGCTACACCTTC
cdr3_aa: CASSLWTENGYTF

d_call: .
v_call: TRBV28
clone_size: .
j_call: TRBJ1-2
cdr3_nt: TGTGCCAGCAGTCTCAGGGGCTTGGGCTACACCTTC
cdr3_aa: CASSLRGLGYTF

d_call: TRBD1
v_call: TRBV5-6
clone_size: once
j_call: TRBJ2-7
cdr3_nt: TGTGCCAGCAGCCGGGACAGGGGTTACGAGCAGTACTTC
cdr3_aa: CASSRDRGYEQYF

d_call: .
v_call: TRBV6-1
clone_size: .
j_call: TRBJ2-7
cdr3_nt: TGTGCCAGCAGTGACCTAAGGGGCGAGCAGTACTTC
cdr3_aa: CASSDLRGEQYF

d_call: .
v_call: TRBV7-5
clone_size: .
j_call: TRBJ2-5
cdr3_nt: TGTGTCAGAAGCTTAAGGACAGGGGAAGGGACCCAGTACTTC
cdr3_aa: CVRSLRTGEGTQYF

d_call: TRBD2
v_call: TRBV2
clone_size: .
j_call: TRBJ2-7
cdr3_nt: TGTGCCAGCAGGAGAAAACTAGCGGGGGCCGGGGAGCAGTACTTC
cdr3_aa: CASRRKLAGAGEQYF

d_call: .
v_call: TRBV5-4
clone_size: .
j_call: TRBJ1-1
cdr3_nt: TGTGCCAGCAGCTTGGATCCGCGTCTTAACACTGAAGCTTTCTTT
cdr3_aa: CASSLDPRLNTEAFF

d_call: .
v_call: TRBV7-9
clone_size: once
j_call: TRBJ1-3
cdr3_nt: TGTGCCAGCAGCTTAGATCTACTCACGGCTGGAAACACCATATATTTT
cdr3_aa: CASSLDLLTAGNTIYF

d_call: .
v_call: TRBV7-3
clone_size: .
j_call: TRBJ2-3
cdr3_nt: TGTGCCAGCAGCCCCGAGCCGGGAAATACGCAGTATTTT
cdr3_aa: CASSPEPGNTQYF

d_call: TRBD2
v_call: TRBV18
clone_size: .
j_call: TRBJ2-1
cdr3_nt: TGTGCCAGCTCACCAACAGGAGCGGCGGGGGACAATGAGCAGTTCTTC
cdr3_aa: CASSPTGAAGDNEQFF

d_call: .
v_call: TRBV5-1
clone_size: .
j_call: TRBJ1-1
cdr3_nt: TGCGCCAGCAGCTGGGGAGGTGGGGCTGAAGCTTTCTTT
cdr3_aa: CASSWGGGAEAFF

d_call: .
v_call: TRBV5-1
clone_size: .
j_call: TRBJ1-1
cdr3_nt: TGCGCCAGCAGCTTGGGGACAAGTGGGTACACTGAAGCTTTCTTT
cdr3_aa: CASSLGTSGYTEAFF

d_call: .
v_call: TRBV6-5
clone_size: .
j_call: TRBJ1-2
cdr3_nt: TGTGCCAGCAGCCGTACTGAGTACTATGGCTACACCTTC
cdr3_aa: CASSRTEYYGYTF

d_call: TRBD2
v_call: TRBV5-1
clone_size: .
j_call: TRBJ2-7
cdr3_nt: TGCGCCAGCAGCGACGCGCGGGGGGCTAGCTACGAGCAGTACTTC
cdr3_aa: CASSDARGASYEQYF

d_call: TRBD1
v_call: TRBV9
clone_size: .
j_call: TRBJ2-2
cdr3_nt: TGTGCCAGCAGCCCAACAGGGACAGGGCGAACCGGGGAGCTGTTTTTT
cdr3_aa: CASSPTGTGRTGELFF

d_call: TRBD1
v_call: TRBV10-2
clone_size: .
j_call: TRBJ1-2
cdr3_nt: TGCGCCAGCAGAGCGACAGGGGAGAACTATGGCTACACCTTC
cdr3_aa: CASRATGENYGYTF

d_call: .
v_call: TRBV5-1
clone_size: .
j_call: TRBJ1-1
cdr3_nt: TGCGCCAGCAGCTTGGGGGGGCCGGTGATGAACACTGAAGCTTTCTTT
cdr3_aa: CASSLGGPVMNTEAFF

d_call: TRBD1
v_call: TRBV7-2
clone_size: .
j_call: TRBJ1-2
cdr3_nt: TGTGCCAGCAGCTTATCCCGGGACAGGGCTAACTATGGCTACACCTTC
cdr3_aa: CASSLSRDRANYGYTF

d_call: .
v_call: TRBV5-1
clone_size: .
j_call: TRBJ2-2
cdr3_nt: TGCGCCAGCAGCCTACAGGGAACCGGGGAGCTGTTTTTT
cdr3_aa: CASSLQGTGELFF

d_call: TRBD2
v_call: TRBV7-2
clone_size: .
j_call: TRBJ2-3
cdr3_nt: TGTGCCAGCAGCGTAGGACTAGCGGCTCGGGAAGATACGCAGTATTTT
cdr3_aa: CASSVGLAAREDTQYF

d_call: .
v_call: TRBV5-4
clone_size: .
j_call: TRBJ2-7
cdr3_nt: TGTGCCAGCAGCTTGAAGGGGTCGGTCTACGAGCAGTACTTC
cdr3_aa: CASSLKGSVYEQYF